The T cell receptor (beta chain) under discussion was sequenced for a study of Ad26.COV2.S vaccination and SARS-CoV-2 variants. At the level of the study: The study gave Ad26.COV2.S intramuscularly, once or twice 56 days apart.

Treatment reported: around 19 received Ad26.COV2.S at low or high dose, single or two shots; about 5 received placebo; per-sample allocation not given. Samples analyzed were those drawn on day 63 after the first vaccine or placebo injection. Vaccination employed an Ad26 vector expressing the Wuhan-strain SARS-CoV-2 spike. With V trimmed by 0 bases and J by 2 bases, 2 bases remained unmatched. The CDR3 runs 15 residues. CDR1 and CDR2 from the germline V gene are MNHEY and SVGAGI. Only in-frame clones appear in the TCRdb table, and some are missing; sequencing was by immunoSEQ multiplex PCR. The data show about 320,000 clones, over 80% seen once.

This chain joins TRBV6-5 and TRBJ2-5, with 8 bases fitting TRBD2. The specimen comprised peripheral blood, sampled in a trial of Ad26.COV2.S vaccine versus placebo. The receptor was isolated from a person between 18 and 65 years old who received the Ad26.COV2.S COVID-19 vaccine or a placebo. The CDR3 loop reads CASSYSGTSQETQYF. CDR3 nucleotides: TGTGCCAGCAGTTACTCCGGGACTAGTCAAGAGACCCAGTACTTC.